The T cell receptor beta chain under discussion was sequenced for a study of read filtering for tumor transcriptome and immune sequencing. Study findings and constraints: This fraction held mixed bone marrow immune cells after CD138-negative sorting.

From roughly 0.4 ug of RNA, a library with molecular barcoded alpha/delta and beta/gamma adaptors was made. In TCRdb, the reads were re-called with MiXCR into one record per CDR3 protein. Of under 150,000 distinct CDR3 sequences listed, about 13% are singletons. This clonotype occurred many times. Its antigen is not identified. With 6 bases removed from V and 9 bases from J, the gap between germline ends came to 12 bases. Germline lookup yields CDR1 SEHNR and CDR2 FQNEAQ (reference sequence). This CDR3 region has 12 residues. The receptor was derived from a donor at least 40 years old with multiple myeloma. The sample taken for sequencing was a population of CD138-negative cells sorted from bone marrow. The chain carries TRBV7-9 and TRBJ2-1, with D perhaps assigned TRBD1 or TRBD2 (5 bases each). The CDR3 DNA is TGTGCCAGCAGGGGGGAGTGGAGTGAGCAGTTCTTC. Translating gives CASRGEWSEQFF.